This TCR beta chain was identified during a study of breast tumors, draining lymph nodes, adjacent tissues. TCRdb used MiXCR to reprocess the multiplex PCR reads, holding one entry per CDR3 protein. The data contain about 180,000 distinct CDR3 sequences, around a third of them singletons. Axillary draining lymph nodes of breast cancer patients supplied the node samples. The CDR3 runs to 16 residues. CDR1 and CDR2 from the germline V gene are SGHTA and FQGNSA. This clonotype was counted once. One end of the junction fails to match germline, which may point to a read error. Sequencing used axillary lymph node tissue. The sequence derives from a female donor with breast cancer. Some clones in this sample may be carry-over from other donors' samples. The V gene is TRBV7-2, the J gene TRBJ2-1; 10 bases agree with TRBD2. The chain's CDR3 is CASSLPELAGRKTRYF. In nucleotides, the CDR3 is TGTGCCAGCAGCTTGCCGGAACTAGCGGGGAGGAAGACCCGGTACTTC.